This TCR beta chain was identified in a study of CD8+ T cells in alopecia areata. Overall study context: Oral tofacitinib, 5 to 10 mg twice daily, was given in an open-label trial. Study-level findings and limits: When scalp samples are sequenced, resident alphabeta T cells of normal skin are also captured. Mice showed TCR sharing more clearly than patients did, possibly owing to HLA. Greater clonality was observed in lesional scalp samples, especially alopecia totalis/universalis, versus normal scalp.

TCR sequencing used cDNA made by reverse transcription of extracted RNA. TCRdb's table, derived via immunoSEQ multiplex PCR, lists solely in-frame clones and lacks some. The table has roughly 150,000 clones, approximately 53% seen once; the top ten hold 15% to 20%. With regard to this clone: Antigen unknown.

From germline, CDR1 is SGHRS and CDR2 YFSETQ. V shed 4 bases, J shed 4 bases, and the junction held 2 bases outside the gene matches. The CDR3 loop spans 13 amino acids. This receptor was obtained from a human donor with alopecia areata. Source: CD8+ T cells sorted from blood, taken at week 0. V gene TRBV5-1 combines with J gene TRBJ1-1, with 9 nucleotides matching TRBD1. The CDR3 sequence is CASSVTGGTEAFF. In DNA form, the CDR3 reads TGCGCCAGCAGCGTGACAGGGGGCACTGAAGCTTTCTTT.